The table lists the clone carrying this T cell receptor (beta chain) with a few counts. This sample stems from a study of shared clonotypes between healthy human individuals. Looking at the study overall: Donors were a couple of women and a few men aged 18 to 49. Per donor, three plates held CD4 naive cells, three held CD4 memory, two held CD8 naive and one held CD8 memory.

Here immunoSEQ multiplex PCR was the method, and the copy in TCRdb shows in-frame clones only, minus some. Of a few million clones listed, approximately 95% are singletons. CDR3 size: 16 residues. With V trimmed by 4 bases and J by 4 bases, 9 bases remained unmatched. Looked up from germline, CDR1 is MDHEN and CDR2 is SYDVKM. The rearrangement joins TRBV28 to TRBJ2-3, with TRBD1 matching 9 bases. The specimen sequenced was naive CD4+ T cells sorted from blood. Subset in this sample: CD45RA+ positively selected. This sequence originates from a man between 18 and 35 years old in good health. Here the CDR3 DNA reads TGTGCCAGCAGTTCGCTAGGGACAGGGCCCCCAGATACGCAGTATTTT. Protein sequence: CASSSLGTGPPDTQYF.